The present TCR beta chain was sequenced within a study of T-cell memory formation after mild COVID-19. The overall study: Clusters were largely donor specific.

Findings of the study overall: Whereas later expanders leaned CD4+, clones contracting day 15 to 85 showed a balanced CD4/CD8 makeup. Clones from the second wave (peaking day 37) had unconfirmed SARS-CoV-2 specificity.

A remark on this clonotype: Its specificity is not known.

5'RACE with constant-segment primers yielded barcoded, UMI-tagged TCR alpha and TCR beta cDNA libraries. TCRdb reprocessed the 5' RACE reads via MiXCR and lists one record per CDR3 protein. The sample has about 160,000 distinct CDR3 sequences, 30% to 35% seen once. Trimming stripped 1 base from V and 5 bases from J, with 17 bases between. Germline lookup yields CDR1 SQVTM and CDR2 ANQGSEA. The CDR3 spans 15 residues. The chain uses TRBV29-1 and TRBJ1-1; possibly TRBD1 for D (6 bases). The sample taken for sequencing was PBMCs or a T cell subset sorted from them (not recorded which). The clonotype originates from an adult woman who had mild COVID-19 (a few samples of this study predate the infection). Cell type and time point are not known. The CDR3 here is CSVEGGGGRRTEAFF. The CDR3 DNA is TGCAGCGTTGAAGGGGGAGGGGGGCGAAGGACTGAAGCTTTCTTT.